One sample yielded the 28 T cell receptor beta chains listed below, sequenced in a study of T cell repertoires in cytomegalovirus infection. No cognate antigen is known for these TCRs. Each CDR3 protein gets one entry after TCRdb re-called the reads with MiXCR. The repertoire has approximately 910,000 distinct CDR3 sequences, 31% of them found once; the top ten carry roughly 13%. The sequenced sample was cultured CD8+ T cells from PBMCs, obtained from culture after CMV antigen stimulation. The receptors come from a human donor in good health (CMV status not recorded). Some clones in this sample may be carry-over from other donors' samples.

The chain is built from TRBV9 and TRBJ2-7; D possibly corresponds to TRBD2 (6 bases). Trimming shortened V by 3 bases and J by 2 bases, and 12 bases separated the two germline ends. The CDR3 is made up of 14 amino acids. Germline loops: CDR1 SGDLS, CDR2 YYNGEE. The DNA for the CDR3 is TGTGCCAGCAGCGCTCGGGACTCTGCCTACGAGCAGTACTTC. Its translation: CASSARDSAYEQYF.

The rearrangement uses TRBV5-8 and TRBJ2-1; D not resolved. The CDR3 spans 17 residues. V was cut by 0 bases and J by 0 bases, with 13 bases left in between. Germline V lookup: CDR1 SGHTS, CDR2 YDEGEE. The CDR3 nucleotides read TGTGCCAGCAGCTTGGGTCTGGTCATAAGCTCCTACAATGAGCAGTTCTTC. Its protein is CASSLGLVISSYNEQFF. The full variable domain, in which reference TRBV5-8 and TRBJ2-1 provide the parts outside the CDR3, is EAGVTQSPTHLIKTRGQQATLRCSPISGHTSVYWYQQALGLGLQFLLWYDEGEERNRGNFPPRFSGRQFPNYSSELNVNALELEDSALYLCASSLGLVISSYNEQFFGPGTRLTVL.

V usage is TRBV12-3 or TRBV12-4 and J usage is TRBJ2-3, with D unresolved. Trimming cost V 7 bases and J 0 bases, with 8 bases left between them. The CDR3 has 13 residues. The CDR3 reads CASNPDSTDTQYF. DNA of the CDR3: TGTGCCAGCAACCCGGATAGCACAGATACGCAGTATTTT.

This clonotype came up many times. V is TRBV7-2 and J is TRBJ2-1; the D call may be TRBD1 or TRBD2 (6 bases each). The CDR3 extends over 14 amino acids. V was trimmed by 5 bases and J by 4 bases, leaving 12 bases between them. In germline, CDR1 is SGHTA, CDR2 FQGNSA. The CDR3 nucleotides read TGTGCCAGCAGCGTGGGGGGCGCATACAATGAGCAGTTCTTC. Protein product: CASSVGGAYNEQFF.

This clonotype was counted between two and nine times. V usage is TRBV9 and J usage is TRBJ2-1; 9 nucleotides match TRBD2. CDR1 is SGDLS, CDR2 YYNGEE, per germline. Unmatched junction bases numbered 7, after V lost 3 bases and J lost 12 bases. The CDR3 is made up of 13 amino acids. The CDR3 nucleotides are TGTGCCAGCAGCGCTAGCGGGGCCAGGGGGCAGTTCTTC. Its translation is CASSASGARGQFF.

The CDR3 DNA is TGTGCCAGCAGACCTAATAGCGGGGGGAACTACAATGAGCAGTTCTTC. Translating it yields CASRPNSGGNYNEQFF. The rearrangement links TRBV7-9 to TRBJ2-1; 10 bases map to TRBD2. The CDR3 sequence is 16 residues long. V was clipped by 6 bases and J by 3 bases; unmatched bases: 8. Germline V gene sequence: CDR1 SEHNR, CDR2 FQNEAQ (reference sequence).

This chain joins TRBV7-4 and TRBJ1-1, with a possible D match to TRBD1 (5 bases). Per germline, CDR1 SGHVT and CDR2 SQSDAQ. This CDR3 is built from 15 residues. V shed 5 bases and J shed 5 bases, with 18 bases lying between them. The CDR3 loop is CASSLSPGVVTEAFF. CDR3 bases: TGTGCCAGCAGCCTCTCCCCGGGGGTGGTTACTGAAGCTTTCTTT.

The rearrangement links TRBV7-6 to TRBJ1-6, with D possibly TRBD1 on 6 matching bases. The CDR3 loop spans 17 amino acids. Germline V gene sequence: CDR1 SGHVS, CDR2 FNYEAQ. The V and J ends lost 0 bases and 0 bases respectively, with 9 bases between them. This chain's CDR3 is CASSLADSYSYNSPLHF. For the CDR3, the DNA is TGTGCCAGCAGCTTAGCGGACAGTTACTCCTATAATTCACCCCTCCACTTT.

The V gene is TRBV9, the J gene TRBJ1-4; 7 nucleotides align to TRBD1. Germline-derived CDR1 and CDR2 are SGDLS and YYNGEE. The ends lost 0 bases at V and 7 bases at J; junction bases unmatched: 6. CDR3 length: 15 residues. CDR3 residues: CASSVEGGQVEKLFF. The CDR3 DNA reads TGTGCCAGCAGCGTAGAAGGGGGCCAAGTTGAAAAACTGTTTTTT.

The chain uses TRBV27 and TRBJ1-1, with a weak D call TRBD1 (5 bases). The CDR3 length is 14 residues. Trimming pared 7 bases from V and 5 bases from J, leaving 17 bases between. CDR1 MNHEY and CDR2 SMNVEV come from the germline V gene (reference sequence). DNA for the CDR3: TGTGCCAGCAAATACGGGGGGGGGTGGACTGAAGCTTTCTTT. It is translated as CASKYGGGWTEAFF.

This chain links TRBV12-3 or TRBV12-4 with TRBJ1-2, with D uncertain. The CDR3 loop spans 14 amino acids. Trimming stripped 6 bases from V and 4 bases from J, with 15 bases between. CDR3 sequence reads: CASSRLTITYGYTF. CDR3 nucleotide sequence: TGTGCCAGCAGCCGCCTTACAATTACCTATGGCTACACCTTC.

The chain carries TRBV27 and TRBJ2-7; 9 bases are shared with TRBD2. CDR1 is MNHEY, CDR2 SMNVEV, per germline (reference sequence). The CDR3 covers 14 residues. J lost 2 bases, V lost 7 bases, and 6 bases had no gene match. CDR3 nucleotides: TGTGCCAGCAACGGCGGGGGGGCCGCCTACGAGCAGTACTTC. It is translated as CASNGGGAAYEQYF.

The DNA for the CDR3 is TGTGCCAGCAGTTACGCCCGGGGTGGGGCTCAAGGCTACACCTTC. Protein: CASSYARGGAQGYTF. The chain has TRBV6-6 and TRBJ1-2; TRBD1 is a possible D gene (5 bases). This CDR3 has 15 amino acids. Germline loops: CDR1 MNHNY, CDR2 SVGAGI (reference sequence). V was pared by 2 bases and J by 8 bases, with 18 bases between.

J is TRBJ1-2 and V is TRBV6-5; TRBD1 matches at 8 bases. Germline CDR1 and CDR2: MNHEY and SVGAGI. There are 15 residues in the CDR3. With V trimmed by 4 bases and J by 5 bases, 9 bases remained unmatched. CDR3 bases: TGTGCCAGCAGTTGGACAGGGAGTATGGAGTATGGCTACACCTTC. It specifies CASSWTGSMEYGYTF.

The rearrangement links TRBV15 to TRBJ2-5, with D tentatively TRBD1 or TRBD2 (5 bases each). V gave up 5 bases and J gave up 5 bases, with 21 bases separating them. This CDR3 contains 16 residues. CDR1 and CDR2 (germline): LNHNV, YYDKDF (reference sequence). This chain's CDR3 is CATSEKGRWAGETQYF. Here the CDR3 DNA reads TGTGCCACCAGCGAGAAGGGACGCTGGGCCGGCGAGACCCAGTACTTC.

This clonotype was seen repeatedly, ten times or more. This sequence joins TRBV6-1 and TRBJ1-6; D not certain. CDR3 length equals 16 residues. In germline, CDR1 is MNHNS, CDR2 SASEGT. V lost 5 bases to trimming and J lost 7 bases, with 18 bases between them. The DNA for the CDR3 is TGTGCCAGCAGTACCTTTAAACACGAGATCAATTCACCCCTCCACTTT. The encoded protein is CASSTFKHEINSPLHF.

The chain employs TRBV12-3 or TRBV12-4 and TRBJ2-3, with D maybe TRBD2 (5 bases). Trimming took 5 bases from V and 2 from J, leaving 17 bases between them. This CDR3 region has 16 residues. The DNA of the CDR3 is TGTGCCAGCAGTCCAACAGAGGGAACGGACACAGATACGCAGTATTTT. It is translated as CASSPTEGTDTDTQYF.

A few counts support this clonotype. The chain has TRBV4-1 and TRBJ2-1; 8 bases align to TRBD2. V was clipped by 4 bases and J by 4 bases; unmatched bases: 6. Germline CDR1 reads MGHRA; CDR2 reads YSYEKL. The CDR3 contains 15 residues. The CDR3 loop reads CASSLRIAGYNEQFF. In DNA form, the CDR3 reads TGCGCCAGCAGCCTCCGGATAGCGGGGTACAATGAGCAGTTCTTC.

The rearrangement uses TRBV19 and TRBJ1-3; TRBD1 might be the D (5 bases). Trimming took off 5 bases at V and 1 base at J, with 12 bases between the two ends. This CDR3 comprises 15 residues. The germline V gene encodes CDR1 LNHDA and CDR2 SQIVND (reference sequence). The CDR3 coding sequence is TGTGCCAGTAGTGCCGACAGTTTATCTGGAAACACCATATATTTT. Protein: CASSADSLSGNTIYF. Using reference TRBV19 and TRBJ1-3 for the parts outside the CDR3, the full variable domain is DGGITQSPKYLFRKEGQNVTLSCEQNLNHDAMYWYRQDPGQGLRLIYYSQIVNDFQKGDIAEGYSVSREKKESFPLTVTSAQKNPTAFYLCASSADSLSGNTIYFGEGSWLTVV.

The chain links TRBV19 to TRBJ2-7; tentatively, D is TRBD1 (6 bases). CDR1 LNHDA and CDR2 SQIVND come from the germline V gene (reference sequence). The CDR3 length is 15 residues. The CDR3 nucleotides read TGTGCTACTCTTACCCCGGGGACAAGAGGGTACGAGCAGTACTTC. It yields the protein CATLTPGTRGYEQYF.

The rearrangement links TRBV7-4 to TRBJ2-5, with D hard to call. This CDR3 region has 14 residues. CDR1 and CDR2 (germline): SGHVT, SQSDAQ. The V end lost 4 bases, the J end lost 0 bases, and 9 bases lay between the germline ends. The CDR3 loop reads CASSSPQYQETQYF. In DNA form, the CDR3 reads TGTGCCAGCAGCTCTCCCCAGTACCAAGAGACCCAGTACTTC. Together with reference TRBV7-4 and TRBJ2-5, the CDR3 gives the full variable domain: GAGVSQSPRYKVAKRGRDVALRCDSISGHVTLYWYRQTLGQGSEVLTYSQSDAQRDKSGRPSGRFSAERPERSVSTLKIQRTEQGDSAVYLCASSSPQYQETQYFGPGTRLLVL.

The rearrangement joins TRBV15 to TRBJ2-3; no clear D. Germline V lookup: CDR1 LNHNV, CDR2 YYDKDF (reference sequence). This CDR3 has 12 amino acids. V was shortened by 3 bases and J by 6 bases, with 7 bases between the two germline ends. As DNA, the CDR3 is TGTGCCACCAGCAGCGTGCCGGATACGCAGTATTTT. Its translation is CATSSVPDTQYF.

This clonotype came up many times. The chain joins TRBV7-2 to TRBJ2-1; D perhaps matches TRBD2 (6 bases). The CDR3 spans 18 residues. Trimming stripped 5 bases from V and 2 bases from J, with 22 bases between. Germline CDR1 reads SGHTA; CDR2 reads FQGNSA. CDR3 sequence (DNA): TGTGCCAGCAGCCTCTACCCTATTGGCGGGATAGCCTACAATGAGCAGTTCTTC. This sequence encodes CASSLYPIGGIAYNEQFF.

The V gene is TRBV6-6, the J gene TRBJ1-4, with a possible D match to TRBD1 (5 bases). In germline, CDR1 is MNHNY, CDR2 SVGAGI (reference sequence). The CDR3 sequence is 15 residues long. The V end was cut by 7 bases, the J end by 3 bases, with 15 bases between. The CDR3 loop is CASIFRVGANEKLFF. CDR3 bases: TGTGCCAGCATATTCAGGGTTGGTGCTAATGAAAAACTGTTTTTT.

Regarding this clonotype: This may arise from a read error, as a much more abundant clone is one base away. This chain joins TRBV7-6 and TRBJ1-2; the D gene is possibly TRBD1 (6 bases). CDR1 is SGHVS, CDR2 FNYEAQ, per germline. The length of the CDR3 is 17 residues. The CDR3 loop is CANSLYMDSLNPYGYTF. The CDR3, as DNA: TGTGCCAACAGCTTATATATGGACAGTTTAAATCCCTATGGCTACACCTTC.

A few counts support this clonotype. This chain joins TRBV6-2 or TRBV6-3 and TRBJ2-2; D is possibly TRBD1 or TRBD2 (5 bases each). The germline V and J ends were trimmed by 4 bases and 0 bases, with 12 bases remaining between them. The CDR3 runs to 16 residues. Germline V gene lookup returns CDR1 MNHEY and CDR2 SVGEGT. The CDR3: CASSLGPLTNTGELFF. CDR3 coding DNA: TGTGCCAGCAGTTTGGGACCGCTGACGAACACCGGGGAGCTGTTTTTT.

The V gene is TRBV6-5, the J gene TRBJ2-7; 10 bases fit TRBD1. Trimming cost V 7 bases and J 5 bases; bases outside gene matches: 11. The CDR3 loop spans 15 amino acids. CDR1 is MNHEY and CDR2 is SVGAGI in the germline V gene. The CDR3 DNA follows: TGTGCCAGCAATAAACCGGGACAGGGGCGGCACGAGCAGTACTTC. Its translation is CASNKPGQGRHEQYF.

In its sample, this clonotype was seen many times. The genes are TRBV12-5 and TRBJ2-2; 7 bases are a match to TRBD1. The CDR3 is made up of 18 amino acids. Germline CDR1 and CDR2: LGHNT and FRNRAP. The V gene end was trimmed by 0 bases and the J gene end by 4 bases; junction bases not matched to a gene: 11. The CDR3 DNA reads TGTGCTAGTGGTTTGGTTCTCTCTGACAGGGATCGCACCGGGGAGCTGTTTTTT. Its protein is CASGLVLSDRDRTGELFF.